This T cell receptor (beta chain) originates from a study of blood T cell repertoires in COVID-19. The wider study: There were acute and convalescent COVID-19 samples, and they came from the United States, Italy and Spain. T cells, B-cell-depleted T cells, or PBMCs provided the cDNA or gDNA that served as material.

As originally analysed: Amplification of reference gene primers was used by the study to estimate nucleated cell counts. Here immunoSEQ multiplex PCR was the method, and the copy in TCRdb shows in-frame clones only, minus some. Clone size and V and J calls were adopted from that table, with D and trimming inferred from the DNA. The sample includes about 120,000 clones, 80% to 90% of them seen just once. Trimming took 8 bases from V and 2 from J, leaving 9 bases between them. CDR3 length equals 11 residues. CDR1 is SQVTM, CDR2 ANQGSEA, per germline. This TCR was sampled from a man aged 70 or older with active or convalescent COVID-19. Sample: peripheral blood. The rearrangement uses TRBV29-1 and TRBJ2-5, with D unclear. The CDR3 DNA reads as TGCAGCACACAACCTCAAGAGACCCAGTACTTC. Translation gives CSTQPQETQYF. Variable domain in full (rest from reference TRBV29-1 and TRBJ2-5): SAVISQKPSRDICQRGTSLTIQCQVDSQVTMMFWYRQQPGQSLTLIATANQGSEATYESGFVIDKFPISRPNLTFSTLTVSNMSPEDSSIYLCSTQPQETQYFGPGTRLLVL.